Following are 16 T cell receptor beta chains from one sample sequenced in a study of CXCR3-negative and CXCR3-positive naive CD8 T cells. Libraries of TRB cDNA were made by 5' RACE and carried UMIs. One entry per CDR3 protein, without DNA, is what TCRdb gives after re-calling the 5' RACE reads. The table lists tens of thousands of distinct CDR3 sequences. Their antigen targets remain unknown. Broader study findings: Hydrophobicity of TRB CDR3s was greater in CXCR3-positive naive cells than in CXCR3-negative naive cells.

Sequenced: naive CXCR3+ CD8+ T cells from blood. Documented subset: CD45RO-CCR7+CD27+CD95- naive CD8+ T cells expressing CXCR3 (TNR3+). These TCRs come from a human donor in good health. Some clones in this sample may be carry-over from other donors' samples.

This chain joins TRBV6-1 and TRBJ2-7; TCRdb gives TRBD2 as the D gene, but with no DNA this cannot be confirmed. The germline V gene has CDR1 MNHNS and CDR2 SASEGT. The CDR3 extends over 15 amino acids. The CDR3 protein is CASSEWSGSVYEQYF.

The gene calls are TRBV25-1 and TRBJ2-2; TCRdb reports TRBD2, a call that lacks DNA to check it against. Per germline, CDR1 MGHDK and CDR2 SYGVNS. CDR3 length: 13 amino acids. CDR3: CASSGGSTGELFF.

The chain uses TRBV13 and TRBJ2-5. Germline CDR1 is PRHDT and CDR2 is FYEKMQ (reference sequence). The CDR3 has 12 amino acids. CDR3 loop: CASSGTQRTQYF.

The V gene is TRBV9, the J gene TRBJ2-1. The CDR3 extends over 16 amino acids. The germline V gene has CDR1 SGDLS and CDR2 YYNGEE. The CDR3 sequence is CASSVGSGSLYNEQFF. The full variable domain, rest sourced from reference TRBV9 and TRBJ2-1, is DSGVTQTPKHLITATGQRVTLRCSPRSGDLSVYWYQQSLDQGLQFLIQYYNGEERAKGNILERFSAQQFPDLHSELNLSSLELGDSALYFCASSVGSGSLYNEQFFGPGTRLTVL.

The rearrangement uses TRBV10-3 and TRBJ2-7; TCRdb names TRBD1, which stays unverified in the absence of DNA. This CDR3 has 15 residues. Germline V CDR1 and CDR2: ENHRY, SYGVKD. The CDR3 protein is CAIGGGNYRLHEQYF.

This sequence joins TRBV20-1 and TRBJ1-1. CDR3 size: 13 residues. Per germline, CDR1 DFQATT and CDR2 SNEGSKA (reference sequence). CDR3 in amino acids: CSASGSLYTEAFF.

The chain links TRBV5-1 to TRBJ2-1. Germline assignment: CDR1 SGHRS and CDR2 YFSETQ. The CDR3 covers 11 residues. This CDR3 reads CASSWANEQFF.

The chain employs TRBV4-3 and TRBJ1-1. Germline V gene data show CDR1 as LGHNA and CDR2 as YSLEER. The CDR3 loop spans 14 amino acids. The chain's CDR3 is CASSQAGSNTEAFF.

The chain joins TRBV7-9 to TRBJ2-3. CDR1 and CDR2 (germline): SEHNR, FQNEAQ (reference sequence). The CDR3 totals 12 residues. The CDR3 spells CASSVSTDTQYF.

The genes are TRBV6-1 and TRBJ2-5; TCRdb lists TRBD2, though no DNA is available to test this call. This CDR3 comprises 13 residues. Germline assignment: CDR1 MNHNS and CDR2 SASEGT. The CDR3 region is CATGGAPPETQYF.

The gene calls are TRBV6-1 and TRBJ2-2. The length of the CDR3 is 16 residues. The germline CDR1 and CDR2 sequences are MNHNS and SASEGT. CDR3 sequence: CASSEALETYTGELFF.

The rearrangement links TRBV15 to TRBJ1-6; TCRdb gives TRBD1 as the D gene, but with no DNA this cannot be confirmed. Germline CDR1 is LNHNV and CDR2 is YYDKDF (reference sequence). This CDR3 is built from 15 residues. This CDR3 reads CATSSHREADSPLHF.

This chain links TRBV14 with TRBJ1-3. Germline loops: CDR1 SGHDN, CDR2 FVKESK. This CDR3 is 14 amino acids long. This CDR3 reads CASSQWDSGNTIYF. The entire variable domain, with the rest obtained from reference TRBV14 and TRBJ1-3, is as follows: EAGVTQFPSHSVIEKGQTVTLRCDPISGHDNLYWYRRVMGKEIKFLLHFVKESKQDESGMPNNRFLAERTGGTYSTLKVQPAELEDSGVYFCASSQWDSGNTIYFGEGSWLTVV.

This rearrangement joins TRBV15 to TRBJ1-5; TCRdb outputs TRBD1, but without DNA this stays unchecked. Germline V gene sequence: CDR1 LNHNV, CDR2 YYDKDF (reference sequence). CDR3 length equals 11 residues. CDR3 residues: CATGGGQPQHF.

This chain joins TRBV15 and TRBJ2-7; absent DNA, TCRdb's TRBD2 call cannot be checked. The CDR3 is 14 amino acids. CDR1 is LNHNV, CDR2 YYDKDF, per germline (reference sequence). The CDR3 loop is CATSRTRIPYEQYF.

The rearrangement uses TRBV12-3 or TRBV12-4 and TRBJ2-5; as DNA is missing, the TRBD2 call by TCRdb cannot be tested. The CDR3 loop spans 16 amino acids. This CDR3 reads CASSTRAGGPGETQYF.